This T cell receptor (beta chain) was obtained from a study of early T cells in non-severe SARS-CoV-2 infection. Study information: Unpaired chains resulted from sequencing bulk RNA of unsorted whole blood.

This clonotype was seen repeatedly, ten times or more. Its antigen is unidentified. The TCR library protocol attached unique molecular identifiers to the individual cDNA molecules. From the 5' RACE reads, TCRdb called clonotypes with MiXCR, one entry per CDR3 protein. The repertoire consists of 80,000 to 95,000 distinct CDR3 sequences, with about 14% occurring once and the leading ten covering roughly 6.5%. Findings of the study overall: Matching against VDJdb likely underestimated virus-specific expansions, favoring anti-spike CD8.

Germline trimming cut 6 bases from V and 7 bases from J; bases unmatched to any gene: 4. Germline CDR1 is MNHNS and CDR2 is SASEGT. The CDR3 has 14 amino acids. The sequenced sample was whole blood. The chain has TRBV6-1 and TRBJ2-4; 12 bases map to TRBD1. The clonotype originates from an adult who was a healthcare worker with PCR-confirmed SARS-CoV-2 infection or an uninfected control (not recorded which). DNA of the CDR3: TGTGCCAGCAGAGAGGGACAGGGGGCGAACATTCAGTACTTC. Its translation: CASREGQGANIQYF.